The sequence of this T cell receptor (beta chain) was determined in a study of response to subunit inactivated influenza vaccine. Germline V gene data show CDR1 as SGHRS and CDR2 as YFSETQ. CDR3 length equals 17 residues. Regarding this clonotype: The antigen is not known. An end of the junction differs from the germline gene, which may be a read error.

TCRdb reprocessed the RT-PCR reads via MiXCR and lists one record per CDR3 protein. The repertoire has about 520,000 distinct CDR3 sequences, less than 7.5% of them found once; the top ten carry around 13%. Study results and limitations: With each seasonal influenza vaccination, the authors suggested, few new T cells are recruited.

The chain employs TRBV5-1 and TRBJ1-3; D not resolved. The sample consisted of PBMCs from blood, taken around 25 months after vaccination. The TCR originated in a man between 50 and 75 years old who received an inactivated influenza vaccine. CDR3 protein: CASSTAPPWSSGNTIYF. CDR3 nucleotides: TGCGCCAGCAGCACGGCCCCGCCGTGGAGCTCTGGAAACACCATATATTTC. Complete variable domain (other parts from reference TRBV5-1 and TRBJ1-3): KAGVTQTPRYLIKTRGQQVTLSCSPISGHRSVSWYQQTPGQGLQFLFEYFSETQRNKGNFPGRFSGRQFSNSRSEMNVSTLELGDSALYLCASSTAPPWSSGNTIYFGEGSWLTVV.